The rows below give T cell receptor beta chains drawn from one sample of a study of a mutant IDH1 vaccine in newly diagnosed glioma. Repertoires were generated with immunoSEQ multiplex PCR, while TCRdb's copy carries only in-frame clones and drops some. The table has about 67,000 clones, more than 70% seen once; the top ten hold roughly 4.4%. The sequencing here drew on peripheral blood mononuclear cells (PBMCs), taken from a glioma patient treated with radiotherapy, temozolomide or both. All receptors derive from a woman between 18 and 30 years old with glioma. Some clones in this sample may be carry-over from other donors' samples. The CDR3 runs from the conserved cysteine through the conserved F or W. D genes are given only for firm matches. The size field is filled for only some rows; it gives once, few, many or a size class.

D gene,V gene,clone size,J gene,CDR3 protein,CDR3 DNA
TRBD1,TRBV9,NA,TRBJ1-4,CASSVATGGPNEKLFF,TGTGCCAGCAGCGTAGCCACAGGGGGCCCTAATGAAAAACTGTTTTTT
TRBD2,TRBV11-3,NA,TRBJ2-7,CASSLASSGTFSYEQYF,TGTGCCAGCAGCTTAGCTTCTAGCGGGACCTTCTCCTACGAGCAGTACTTC
NA,TRBV7-2,NA,TRBJ2-7,CASSLTASTSLHEQYF,TGTGCCAGCAGCTTAACCGCGTCGACTAGTCTACACGAGCAGTACTTC
NA,TRBV6-1,NA,TRBJ1-2,CASSVTDYGYTF,TGTGCCAGCAGTGTGACAGATTATGGCTACACCTTC
TRBD2,TRBV29-1,NA,TRBJ2-7,CSVESSGYTYEQYF,TGCAGCGTTGAATCTAGCGGCTACACCTACGAGCAGTACTTC
TRBD1,TRBV9,NA,TRBJ1-1,CASSGGQGNEAFF,TGTGCCAGCAGCGGGGGACAGGGGAATGAAGCTTTCTTT
NA,TRBV10-1,NA,TRBJ1-1,CASSDTHGNTEAFF,TGCGCCAGCAGTGACACCCACGGGAACACTGAAGCTTTCTTT
TRBD2,TRBV10-3,few,TRBJ2-7,CAIRLAGGAYEQYF,TGTGCCATCAGGCTAGCGGGGGGTGCCTACGAGCAGTACTTC
TRBD1,TRBV7-9,once,TRBJ2-7,CASSSPGQSSYEQYF,TGTGCCAGCAGCTCTCCGGGACAGTCCTCCTACGAGCAGTACTTC
NA,TRBV4-3,NA,TRBJ2-1,CASSQDSIHNEQFF,TGCGCCAGCAGCCAAGATTCTATACACAATGAGCAGTTCTTC
TRBD1,TRBV6-1,NA,TRBJ1-1,CASSDLLGTGVSEAFF,TGTGCCAGCAGTGATCTTCTGGGGACAGGGGTGTCTGAAGCTTTCTTT
NA,TRBV18,NA,TRBJ2-3,CASSPRVRGITDTQYF,TGTGCCAGCTCACCGCGCGTCCGGGGAATCACAGATACGCAGTATTTT
TRBD2,TRBV10-3,NA,TRBJ2-1,CAISESTGGEQFF,TGTGCCATCAGTGAGTCGACGGGAGGGGAGCAGTTCTTC
TRBD2,TRBV6-5,NA,TRBJ2-5,CASSYSGGGETQYF,TGTGCCAGCAGTTACAGTGGCGGGGGGGAGACCCAGTACTTC
NA,TRBV19,NA,TRBJ2-2,CASSIGAGQKSHWNTGELFF,TGTGCCAGTAGTATTGGTGCGGGACAGAAGAGTCATTGGAACACCGGGGAGCTGTTTTTT
NA,TRBV4-1,NA,TRBJ2-2,CASSHRLTGELFF,TGCGCCAGCAGCCATAGACTCACCGGGGAGCTGTTTTTT
NA,TRBV25-1,NA,TRBJ2-7,CASRNVYEQYF,TGTGCCAGCAGGAATGTCTACGAGCAGTACTTC
TRBD2,TRBV14,once,TRBJ2-5,CASSRLETGGETQYF,TGTGCCAGCAGCCGCCTAGAGACGGGAGGGGAGACCCAGTACTTC
NA,TRBV2,NA,TRBJ1-1,CASHQDEARAGTEAFF,TGTGCCAGCCACCAGGACGAGGCCCGGGCGGGCACTGAAGCTTTCTTT
NA,TRBV7-2,NA,TRBJ1-5,CASSEGQWAQPQHF,TGTGCCAGCAGCGAGGGGCAGTGGGCTCAGCCCCAGCATTTT
TRBD1,TRBV7-2,NA,TRBJ1-2,CASSLLAGGYYGYTF,TGTGCCAGCAGCTTACTAGCAGGGGGGTACTATGGCTACACCTTC
NA,TRBV5-4,few,TRBJ2-5,CASSLVGRRETQYF,TGTGCCAGCAGCTTGGTGGGGAGGCGGGAGACCCAGTACTTC
TRBD1,TRBV5-1,once,TRBJ2-2,CASSWDRGGELFF,TGCGCCAGCAGCTGGGACAGGGGCGGGGAGCTGTTTTTT
NA,TRBV4-3,NA,TRBJ1-1,CASSQDEGGEAFF,TGCGCCAGCAGCCAAGATGAGGGGGGCGAAGCTTTCTTT
NA,TRBV10-2,NA,TRBJ2-1,CASSERGYEQFF,TGCGCCAGCAGTGAGAGGGGCTATGAGCAGTTCTTC
NA,TRBV6-5,NA,TRBJ2-7,CASSSVDGSSYEQYF,TGTGCCAGCAGTTCCGTAGACGGCAGCTCCTACGAGCAGTACTTC
TRBD1,TRBV6-1,NA,TRBJ1-1,CASSEARDSSEAFF,TGTGCCAGCAGTGAAGCAAGGGACAGCTCTGAAGCTTTCTTT
NA,TRBV7-9,once,TRBJ2-3,CAGLWGSTDTQYF,TGTGCGGGCCTATGGGGATCCACAGATACGCAGTATTTT
TRBD1,TRBV9,NA,TRBJ1-1,CASSAQGAGTEAFF,TGTGCCAGCAGCGCACAGGGGGCCGGCACTGAAGCTTTCTTT
NA,TRBV7-2,NA,TRBJ2-1,CASSLPLLADYPNEQFF,TGTGCCAGCAGCTTACCCCTCCTCGCGGACTACCCAAATGAGCAGTTCTTC
TRBD1,TRBV4-1,NA,TRBJ1-5,CASSQDPSGGGNQPQHF,TGCGCCAGCAGCCAAGATCCCTCAGGGGGAGGCAATCAGCCCCAGCATTTT
TRBD1,TRBV4-2,NA,TRBJ1-4,CASSPRQGGEKLFF,TGTGCCAGCAGCCCCCGACAGGGCGGAGAAAAACTGTTTTTT
TRBD1,TRBV19,NA,TRBJ2-2,CASRFGGQGAGELFF,TGTGCCAGTAGGTTCGGGGGACAGGGGGCCGGGGAGCTGTTTTTT
NA,TRBV25-1,NA,TRBJ2-3,CASSEHSGPSTDTQYF,TGTGCCAGCAGTGAACATAGCGGCCCTAGCACAGATACGCAGTATTTT
TRBD1,TRBV28,NA,TRBJ1-1,CASTPTGVNTEAFF,TGTGCCAGCACTCCTACAGGGGTGAACACTGAAGCTTTCTTT
NA,TRBV4-2,NA,TRBJ2-2,CASTPEGSGGELFF,TGTGCCAGCACCCCAGAGGGTTCTGGCGGGGAGCTGTTTTTT
NA,TRBV20-1,once,TRBJ1-2,CSAGLGYTF,TGCAGTGCGGGTTTGGGCTACACCTTC
NA,TRBV11-1,NA,TRBJ2-7,CASSFRSWDEQYF,TGTGCCAGCAGCTTTAGGTCATGGGACGAGCAGTACTTC
TRBD1,TRBV5-6,NA,TRBJ1-2,CASSLGRQGANYGYTF,TGTGCCAGCAGCTTGGGACGACAGGGGGCTAACTATGGCTACACCTTC
NA,TRBV6-1,NA,TRBJ2-7,CASWGMDTTYEQYF,TGTGCCAGCTGGGGTATGGACACCACCTACGAGCAGTACTTC
NA,TRBV5-1,NA,TRBJ2-6,CASSLAGVSGANVLTF,TGCGCCAGCAGCTTGGCGGGGGTCTCTGGGGCCAACGTCCTGACTTTC
TRBD1,TRBV7-6,NA,TRBJ2-7,CASSLPGQGAEQYF,TGTGCCAGCAGCTTACCGGGACAGGGGGCCGAGCAGTACTTC
NA,TRBV20-1,NA,TRBJ1-4,CSARAPEKLFF,TGCAGTGCTAGGGCCCCCGAAAAACTGTTTTTT
NA,TRBV29-1,NA,TRBJ2-7,CSVDAGLTPYEQYF,TGCAGCGTTGATGCGGGTCTTACCCCCTACGAGCAGTACTTC
TRBD1,TRBV5-1,NA,TRBJ2-7,CASSLGNPYRDRVYEQYF,TGCGCCAGCAGCTTGGGCAACCCCTACCGGGACAGGGTCTACGAGCAGTACTTC